Shown below are 9 T cell receptor beta chains from a single sample sequenced in a study of cytomegalovirus exposure and HLA in healthy donors. Assay used: immunoSEQ multiplex PCR; TCRdb lists only in-frame clones, some missing. The sample records roughly 350,000 clones, 75% to 90% being singletons. Sequencing was performed on PBMCs. These receptors were obtained from a woman aged 18-29 years in good health and CMV-seronegative.

The DNA for the CDR3 is TGTGCCAGCAGCCTGAGGGCGGTGAACACTGAAGCTTTCTTT. This gives the protein CASSLRAVNTEAFF. The chain is built from TRBV5-6 and TRBJ1-1; D gene ambiguous. Germline CDR1 reads SGHDT; CDR2 reads YYEEEE. With 4 bases removed from V and 0 bases from J, the gap between germline ends came to 10 bases. This CDR3 contains 14 residues. The variable domain in full, completed from reference TRBV5-6 and TRBJ1-1, reads DAGVTQSPTHLIKTRGQQVTLRCSPKSGHDTVSWYQQALGQGPQFIFQYYEEEERQRGNFPDRFSGHQFPNYSSELNVNALLLGDSALYLCASSLRAVNTEAFFGQGTRLTVV.

This chain uses TRBV4-3 with TRBJ2-7; D possibly corresponds to TRBD2 (5 bases). CDR3 length equals 13 residues. V shed 0 bases and J shed 7 bases, with 10 bases lying between them. CDR1 is LGHNA and CDR2 is YSLEER in the germline V gene. CDR3 region: CASSQEEAREQYF. The CDR3 region has the DNA TGCGCCAGCAGCCAAGAGGAGGCCCGGGAGCAGTACTTC.

Concerning this clone: The same CDR3 also results from other DNA sequences found in this sample. For the CDR3, the DNA is TGTGCCAGCAGTAGCCCTTACGAGCAGTACTTC. It yields the protein CASSSPYEQYF. The V and J genes are TRBV28 and TRBJ2-7, with no clear D. The CDR3 is made up of 11 amino acids. The ends were cut back, 5 bases at V and 4 bases at J, with 6 bases in the middle. The germline V gene encodes CDR1 MDHEN and CDR2 SYDVKM.

This clone was seen once. The chain is built from TRBV6-1 and TRBJ1-5, with 10 positions matching TRBD1. After removal of 4 bases from V and 6 bases from J, the junction contained 9 bases not matched to a gene. Germline assignment: CDR1 MNHNS and CDR2 SASEGT. CDR3 length equals 16 residues. Here the CDR3 reads CASSGVLTGGGQPQHF. CDR3 sequence (DNA): TGTGCCAGCAGTGGAGTATTGACAGGGGGCGGTCAGCCCCAGCATTTT.

V usage is TRBV6-5 and J usage is TRBJ2-3; D remains unclear. The CDR3 spans 11 residues. V was cut by 4 bases and J by 6 bases, with 5 bases left in between. In germline, CDR1 is MNHEY, CDR2 SVGAGI. The CDR3 DNA is TGTGCCAGCAGTTCGGTGGATACGCAGTATTTT. The encoded protein is CASSSVDTQYF.

The chain is built from TRBV6-6 and TRBJ1-5; weak D call: TRBD1 (6 bases). V lost 8 bases and J lost 4, with 15 bases in between. CDR3 length: 14 residues. Germline V lookup: CDR1 MNHNY, CDR2 SVGAGI (reference sequence). The CDR3 loop is CASGGQGPNQPQHF. CDR3 DNA sequence: TGTGCCAGCGGGGGACAAGGCCCTAATCAGCCCCAGCATTTT.

This clone was counted a single time. The CDR3 DNA reads TGTGCCAGCAGGACTGACAGGGGAAACTATGGCTACACCTTC. Its protein is CASRTDRGNYGYTF. The rearrangement uses TRBV28 and TRBJ1-2; TRBD1 matches 8 bases. Looked up from germline, CDR1 is MDHEN and CDR2 is SYDVKM. The CDR3 contains 14 residues. V trimming: 6 bases; J trimming: 2 bases; junction bases outside the gene matches: 5.

This chain links TRBV6-1 with TRBJ2-1; D remains unclear. V was pared by 5 bases and J by 3 bases, with 8 bases between. The V gene's germline CDR1 is MNHNS and CDR2 SASEGT. There are 13 residues in the CDR3. In DNA form, the CDR3 reads TGTGCCAGCAGTCTCGGAGACTACAATGAGCAGTTCTTC. Its protein product is CASSLGDYNEQFF.

V is TRBV11-1 and J is TRBJ2-1; D unresolved. The germline V and J ends were trimmed by 1 base and 8 bases, with 18 bases remaining between them. CDR3 length equals 16 residues. Per the germline V gene, CDR1 is SGHAT and CDR2 is FQDESV (reference sequence). The CDR3 region has the DNA TGTGCCAGCAGCTTAGTCTCCGTTCGGAGTCCCCATGAGCAGTTCTTC. Protein sequence: CASSLVSVRSPHEQFF.